The source of this T cell receptor (gamma chain) is a study of gamma delta lymphoproliferative disorders and STAT genes. Turning to the study itself: Each gamma-chain library started from at least 50 ng of genomic DNA, using the LymphoTrack Dx TCRG Assay.

Relative to its sample, this clone is medium-sized (0.01 to 0.1%). What it binds is not known. Study findings and constraints: Control T cells likely spanned varied maturation stages, whereas leukemic cells were skewed toward terminal effectors. Nearly all major patient gamma and delta clonotypes were public. In whole-repertoire clustering, gamma separated patients from controls, unlike delta.

TCRdb redid clone calling on the multiplex PCR reads using CATT. The data show some 4,300 gamma-chain clones, with 7% to 8% seen just once and approximately 37% held by the top ten. Genomic DNA from isolated PBMCs served as the sequencing template. J was trimmed by 7 bases and V by 8 bases; bases with no gene match: 12. CDR3 length: 13 amino acids. This chain connects TRGV10 to TRGJ1 or TRGJ2. TCRdb carries no J gene annotation; the J gene was assigned here by matching the DNA with germline. TRGV10 belongs to the ORF category, with a function that is uncertain. The sequenced material came from blood. This TCR was sampled from a human donor in good health. CDR3 nucleotide sequence: TGTGCTGCGTGGGATAACAGGGAGTATAAGAAACTCTTT. Its protein product is CAAWDNREYKKLF.